Following are 25 T cell receptor beta chains from one sample sequenced in a study of blood T cell repertoires in COVID-19 (dated by TCRdb to about 2020). The library relied on the immunoSEQ multiplex PCR assay. The table comes from immuneACCESS by way of TCRdb, which keeps in-frame sequences with V and J called. Part of the clones is missing from these tables; in studies checked, under half for an unresolved V gene and the rest for unknown reasons. In all, the sample holds a few hundred thousand clones, and 75% to 90% of those were seen once. The ten biggest clones cover less than 6% of the sample. Sequenced input: PBMCs or T cells enriched from blood (not recorded which). All receptors derive from a woman aged 45-65 years who had recovered from COVID-19.

The chain employs TRBV6-5 and TRBJ1-1, with D possibly being TRBD1 (5 bases). V was clipped by 8 bases and J by 3 bases, with 19 bases between them. The germline V gene has CDR1 MNHEY and CDR2 SVGAGI. The CDR3 has 15 residues. Here the CDR3 DNA reads TGTGCCAGCGCCCCCTGGAGGGGAGCGGACACTGAAGCTTTCTTT. This codes for CASAPWRGADTEAFF.

The chain is built from TRBV19 and TRBJ1-1, with TRBD1 as a possible D gene (6 bases). Germline V gene lookup returns CDR1 LNHDA and CDR2 SQIVND (reference sequence). The CDR3 has 15 residues. The V end was cut by 6 bases, the J end by 0 bases, with 14 bases between. DNA of the CDR3: TGTGCCAGTAGGCCAACCGGGACACTGAACACTGAAGCTTTCTTT. Residues: CASRPTGTLNTEAFF.

The V call is TRBV7-9, the J call TRBJ2-7, with D perhaps matching TRBD1 (5 bases). V shed 6 bases and J shed 3 bases, with 15 bases lying between them. Looked up from germline, CDR1 is SEHNR and CDR2 is FQNEAQ (reference sequence). The length of the CDR3 is 14 residues. The CDR3 nucleotides are TGTGCCAGCAGTGATCTAGACAGATACTACGAGCAGTACTTC. As protein: CASSDLDRYYEQYF.

The V call is TRBV3-1 (or the pseudogene TRBV3-2), the J call TRBJ1-1, with a tentative D call TRBD1 (5 bases). CDR3 length: 13 amino acids. The V end was cut by 0 bases, the J end by 5 bases, with 7 bases between. Germline CDR1 reads LGHDT; CDR2 reads YNNKEL (reference sequence). CDR3 residues: CASSQDRGTEAFF. CDR3 DNA: TGTGCCAGCAGCCAAGATCGGGGGACTGAAGCTTTCTTT.

This chain joins TRBV7-8 and TRBJ1-2, with 8 bases aligning to TRBD1. V shed 1 base and J 2 bases; nucleotides not matched to a gene: 3. Germline V gene data show CDR1 as SGHVS and CDR2 as FQNEAQ. The CDR3 sequence is 15 residues long. In DNA, the CDR3 is TGTGCCAGCAGCTTAGAGGACAGGGCAAACTATGGCTACACCTTC. Its translation is CASSLEDRANYGYTF.

This CDR3 is CASSLGLAGANVLTF. CDR3 bases: TGTGCCAGCAGCTTGGGACTAGCGGGAGCCAACGTCCTGACTTTC. The gene calls are TRBV7-2 and TRBJ2-6; 13 bases are a match to TRBD2. Per the germline V gene, CDR1 is SGHTA and CDR2 is FQGNSA. Trimming took 3 bases from V and 7 from J; bases not matched to a gene: 0. The CDR3 contains 15 residues.

This chain joins TRBV27 and TRBJ2-7, with a weak D call TRBD1 (6 bases). Trimming removed 1 base at V and 6 bases at J, with 19 bases between. This CDR3 contains 16 residues. Germline V gene sequence: CDR1 MNHEY, CDR2 SMNVEV (reference sequence). As DNA, the CDR3 is TGTGCCAGCAGTTTATGGAGCGCGCAGGGGCTTGGCGAGCAGTACTTC. It yields the protein CASSLWSAQGLGEQYF.

The rearrangement joins TRBV19 to TRBJ1-4; D is unresolved. This CDR3 comprises 13 residues. V lost 7 bases to trimming and J lost 8 bases, with 14 bases between them. CDR1 LNHDA and CDR2 SQIVND come from the germline V gene (reference sequence). The CDR3, as DNA: TGTGCCAGTAATAAGTTCCGGGGAGAAAAACTGTTTTTT. This sequence encodes CASNKFRGEKLFF.

The V call is TRBV29-1, the J call TRBJ1-1, with D perhaps matching TRBD1 (6 bases). Trimming pared 7 bases from V and 6 bases from J, leaving 15 bases between. CDR1 and CDR2 (germline): SQVTM, ANQGSEA. This CDR3 contains 12 residues. In nucleotides, the CDR3 is TGCAGCGGCTCCTACAGGGCCGCTGAAGCTTTCTTT. It codes for CSGSYRAAEAFF.

The chain joins TRBV5-6 to TRBJ1-2, with 8 bases that match TRBD1. Trimming cost V 0 bases and J 3 bases; bases outside gene matches: 7. This CDR3 is built from 16 residues. Germline V gives CDR1 SGHDT, CDR2 YYEEEE. CDR3: CASSLGLQGADYGYTF. CDR3 bases: TGTGCCAGCAGCTTGGGGCTGCAGGGGGCGGACTATGGCTACACCTTC.

The CDR3: CASSGLAGGGETQYF. DNA of the CDR3: TGTGCCAGTAGTGGACTAGCGGGGGGAGGGGAGACCCAGTACTTC. The V call is TRBV19, the J call TRBJ2-5, with 14 bases fitting TRBD2. Germline trimming cut 5 bases from V and 5 bases from J; bases unmatched to any gene: 4. Germline V gene sequence: CDR1 LNHDA, CDR2 SQIVND (reference sequence). The CDR3 is made up of 15 amino acids.

The CDR3 sequence is CASRSTGGSPLHF. Written as DNA, the CDR3 is TGTGCCAGCAGATCGACAGGGGGGTCACCCCTCCACTTT. The J gene is TRBJ1-6, the V gene TRBV27, with 9 bases aligning to TRBD1. This CDR3 is built from 13 residues. CDR1 is MNHEY, CDR2 SMNVEV, per germline (reference sequence). V shed 6 bases and J 10 bases; nucleotides not matched to a gene: 4.

The V gene is TRBV5-4, the J gene TRBJ2-5; the match to TRBD2 covers 10 bases. Germline trimming cut 4 bases from V and 2 bases from J; bases unmatched to any gene: 5. The CDR3 length is 15 residues. Germline CDR1 reads SGHNT; CDR2 reads YYREEE (reference sequence). CDR3 protein: CASSHGLAVQETQYF. CDR3 sequence (DNA): TGTGCCAGCAGCCACGGACTAGCGGTACAAGAGACCCAGTACTTC.

The chain carries TRBV19 and TRBJ1-3; D gene ambiguous. This CDR3 has 16 amino acids. Germline CDR1 reads LNHDA; CDR2 reads SQIVND (reference sequence). V dropped 8 bases and J dropped 0 bases, with 17 bases sitting between them. The CDR3 reads CASSGRETPSGNTIYF. DNA for the CDR3: TGTGCCAGTTCCGGGCGGGAGACCCCCTCTGGAAACACCATATATTTT.

On this clone: The junction does not match germline at one end; this may be a read error. J is TRBJ1-5 and V is TRBV12-5; D unclear. The germline CDR1 and CDR2 sequences are LGHNT and FRNRAP. CDR3 length: 12 amino acids. The CDR3 region is CASGLEKEPPRF. The CDR3 nucleotides read TGTGCTAGTGGTTTAGAAAAGGAGCCTCCACGGTTT. The full variable domain, in which reference TRBV12-5 and TRBJ1-5 provide the parts outside the CDR3, is DARVTQTPRHKVTEMGQEVTMRCQPILGHNTVFWYRQTMMQGLELLAYFRNRAPLDDSGMPKDRFSAEMPDATLATLKIQPSEPRDSAVYFCASGLEKEPPRFGDGTRLSIL.

The chain uses TRBV18 and TRBJ1-1; TRBD1 might be the D (6 bases). Germline lookup yields CDR1 KGHSH and CDR2 LQKENI. The CDR3 contains 15 residues. V dropped 4 bases and J dropped 4 bases, with 16 bases sitting between them. The CDR3 spells CASSLSTGATTEAFF. CDR3 bases: TGTGCCAGCTCACTATCGACAGGCGCGACCACTGAAGCTTTCTTT.

The chain couples TRBV5-1 to TRBJ2-2, with D hard to call. Germline assignment: CDR1 SGHRS and CDR2 YFSETQ. The CDR3 is 13 residues long. With 4 bases removed from V and 3 bases from J, the gap between germline ends came to 7 bases. CDR3 in DNA: TGCGCCAGCAGCCCATCGGACACCGGGGAGCTGTTTTTT. Residues: CASSPSDTGELFF.

CDR3 nucleotides: TGTGCCAGCAGTGACGTCAGGGGGCGCGGCTACACCTTC. It translates to CASSDVRGRGYTF. The rearrangement uses TRBV2 and TRBJ1-2; 8 nucleotides match TRBD1. The CDR3 is made up of 13 amino acids. Germline CDR1 reads SNHLY; CDR2 reads FYNNEI. With 3 bases clipped from V and 8 bases from J, the junction kept 5 bases outside the gene matches.

The chain has TRBV28 and TRBJ1-2; D may be TRBD1 (6 bases). Trimming stripped 6 bases from V and 4 bases from J, with 15 bases between. Germline V lookup: CDR1 MDHEN, CDR2 SYDVKM. CDR3 length equals 14 residues. The CDR3 DNA follows: TGTGCCAGCAGGGCGGGGGGGCGCGTCTATGGCTACACCTTC. As protein: CASRAGGRVYGYTF.

V and J are TRBV5-1 and TRBJ2-3, with D tentatively TRBD2 (6 bases). The CDR3 runs to 16 residues. V dropped 0 bases and J dropped 0 bases, with 11 bases sitting between them. Germline-derived CDR1 and CDR2 are SGHRS and YFSETQ. The CDR3 protein is CASSLAGGTSTDTQYF. Written as DNA, the CDR3 is TGCGCCAGCAGCTTGGCGGGCGGGACTAGCACAGATACGCAGTATTTT.

V usage is TRBV28 and J usage is TRBJ2-2; D perhaps matches TRBD1 (6 bases). Trimming took off 7 bases at V and 5 bases at J, with 20 bases between the two ends. The germline CDR1 and CDR2 sequences are MDHEN and SYDVKM. The CDR3 covers 16 residues. CDR3 protein: CASTNPGASGTGELFF. DNA of the CDR3: TGTGCCAGCACTAATCCAGGGGCCAGTGGTACCGGGGAGCTGTTTTTT.

The chain combines TRBV9 with TRBJ1-3; 10 bases map to TRBD1. Germline V gene lookup returns CDR1 SGDLS and CDR2 YYNGEE. Unmatched junction bases numbered 4, after V lost 4 bases and J lost 0 bases. The CDR3 loop spans 16 amino acids. The CDR3 loop is CASSIRTGGSGNTIYF. CDR3 sequence (DNA): TGTGCCAGCAGCATCAGGACAGGGGGCTCTGGAAACACCATATATTTT.

The genes are TRBV30 and TRBJ2-7; D gene ambiguous. V lost 0 bases, J lost 3 bases, and 6 bases lay in between. The germline V gene has CDR1 GTSNPN and CDR2 SVGIG (reference sequence). This CDR3 comprises 12 residues. The CDR3 DNA is TGTGCCTGGAGTGTGCAGTTCTACGAGCAGTACTTC. Protein: CAWSVQFYEQYF. Looking up the rest from reference TRBV30 and TRBJ2-7 gives the full variable domain: SQTIHQWPATLVQPVGSPLSLECTVEGTSNPNLYWYRQAAGRGLQLLFYSVGIGQISSEVPQNLSASRPQDRQFILSSKKLLLSDSGFYLCAWSVQFYEQYFGPGTRLTVT.

This rearrangement joins TRBV4-3 to TRBJ1-5; D uncertain. CDR3 length: 13 amino acids. The V end lost 3 bases, the J end lost 4 bases, and 7 bases lay between the germline ends. Germline V gene sequence: CDR1 LGHNA, CDR2 YSLEER. The CDR3, as DNA: TGCGCCAGCAGCCAGCGAGGGAATCAGCCCCAGCATTTT. Translation: CASSQRGNQPQHF.

The chain combines TRBV2 with TRBJ1-2; no clear D gene. The V end lost 7 bases, the J end lost 7 bases, and 19 bases lay between the germline ends. The CDR3 runs to 14 residues. Germline values: CDR1 SNHLY, CDR2 FYNNEI. The CDR3 is CASTQLLGEGGYTF. CDR3 DNA sequence: TGTGCCAGCACCCAATTGTTGGGTGAGGGTGGCTACACCTTC.